The subject of this entry is one T cell receptor (beta chain). Its antigen is currently not known. One base away there is no much larger clone; base qualities are not given. The data stem from a study of CD8 T cell repertoires and HIV-1 epitope variants (dated by TCRdb to about 2020). Study-wide context: Twenty-five peptides representing autologous and known Gag and Nef epitope variants were each used to stimulate T cells in separate culture wells. Among the control conditions were a peptide pool of CMV, EBV and flu, the Ebola AY9 epitope serving as a negative control, and a well with no peptide. Tested epitopes included three Gag epitope families and Nef HW9 and YT9. Using the EasySep Human T Cell Enrichment Kit, T cells were enriched and then co-cultured with an equal number of autologous T cell-negative cells acting as antigen-presenting cells. Cultures were maintained for approximately eleven days in IMDM with gentamicin, and half-media changes adding IL-2, IL-7 and IL-15 were performed on days 3 and 7. An aliquot of 1M T cells was saved as an uncultured baseline condition, separate from the 75 to 100 T cell cultures. Running each culture condition in triplicate, except for one peptide done in duplicate, gave a total of about 91 T cell cultures.

The EasySep Human CD8+ T Cell Enrichment Kit was used on day 10 to isolate CD8+ T cells from every culture. Sequencing of TCR beta CDR3 regions was performed at survey depth on the immunoSEQ platform. The QIAamp DNA micro kit was used to extract genomic DNA from every cultured and uncultured CD8+ T cell population. The source study handled its data this way. Samples with fewer than 5,000 productive reads were excluded, resulting in the removal of about 6% of the roughly 80 HIV peptide-stimulated cultures. Sequences were trimmed to CDR3 by a MANAFEST web app, and nonproductive sequences, CDR3s under 5 amino acids, and sequences not starting with C or ending with F/W were removed. For a clonotype to count as antigen-specific, the clonotype had to expand relative to the no-peptide control in at least 2 of 3 replicates at FDR 0.01, and only within one epitope family. A frequency at least fivefold higher than in wells stimulated with peptides from other epitope families was additionally required for specific clonotypes. In its TCRdb copy, this immuneACCESS table keeps in-frame sequences only and misses some clones. Where compared with another copy, unresolved V genes explain less than half of these, and the others have no known cause. The DNA gave D and trimming, while V, J and clone size come from that table. The sample records over 90,000 clones, over 70% of which are singletons. The top ten constitute about 26% of the sample.

From the cysteine up to the phenylalanine, the CDR3 has a length of 14 residues. Of the read, only the CDR3 DNA is kept; its 42 bases are in frame from base 1. Via the germline V gene (reference sequence), CDR1 is MNHNY and CDR2 SVGAGI. For this chain, trimming is 5 bases at the V end and 0 bases at the J end, and the number of junction bases without a gene match is 3. The full study reports these points: About 5 clonotypes recognized the Nef KF9 family and one the HW9 family, with no responses to the TAALDMSHF plasma variant. The assay could identify only TCR beta chains and pointed to proliferation in response to antigen, not to T cell function or cytokine profile. Of the nine antigen-specific TCR beta clonotypes identified, roughly six appeared cross-reactive for autologous or known escape epitope variants.

The sequence was collected from a male donor with HIV. The sequencing input was uncultured baseline CD8+ T cells from peripheral blood mononuclear cells (PBMCs). The receptor chain draws on TRBV6-6 and TRBJ1-1; TRBD1 agrees with 7 junctional bases. The nucleotides read TGTGCCAGCAGTGGGACAGTTTTGAACACTGAAGCTTTCTTT. Its protein is CASSGTVLNTEAFF.